This T cell receptor beta chain was recorded in a study of neurological immune-mediated disorders. Study as a whole: A relapsing-remitting course was seen in about 90% of the roughly 35 multiple sclerosis patients and a secondary progressive course in 3.

This CDR3 contains 14 residues. Germline values: CDR1 MNHEY, CDR2 SVGAGI. The V end was cut by 0 bases, the J end by 4 bases, with 9 bases between. Sequencing of 15-18 subjects in each run yielded over 190 million TCR-beta sequences. TCRdb used MiXCR to reprocess the 5' RACE reads, holding one entry per CDR3 protein. The repertoire holds tens of thousands of distinct CDR3 sequences, with approximately 3.7% as singletons. Ten or more counts support this clonotype. V and J are TRBV6-5 and TRBJ1-2; the D is unclear. Sample: PBMCs. This receptor was identified in a man aged 45-65 years with multiple sclerosis. Here the CDR3 reads CASSYSRRLYGYTF. CDR3 sequence (DNA): TGTGCCAGCAGTTACTCGAGACGGCTCTATGGCTACACCTTC.